Listed below are T cell receptor beta chains from one sample, sequenced in a study of shared clonotypes between healthy human individuals. Clones were read by immunoSEQ multiplex PCR, and TCRdb kept only the in-frame ones, dropping some. The repertoire includes roughly 2.5 million clones, more than 90% of them detected once, and around 0.14% sits in the top ten. Input material: naive CD4+ T cells sorted from blood. The receptors here all came from a man between 18 and 29 years old in good health. Both conserved end residues are part of each CDR3. A D gene is named only where the DNA matches it firmly. Clone size appears in some rows only: once, few, many, or a class for an expanded clone.

len	v_gene	abundance	j_gene	d_gene	CDR3nt	CDR3aa
14	TRBV30	NA	TRBJ1-2	TRBD1	TGTGTCTGGAATTCCGGGACAGGGGGTGTTGGCTACACCTTC	CVWNSGTGGVGYTF
13	TRBV30	NA	TRBJ1-2	NA	TGTGCCTGGAGTGTAGTGGGAAACCATGGCTACACCTTC	CAWSVVGNHGYTF
14	TRBV6-1	NA	TRBJ1-5	NA	TGTGCCAGCAGTGAATCCCATGGCAATCAGCCCCAGCATTTT	CASSESHGNQPQHF
14	TRBV30	NA	TRBJ2-2	NA	TGTGCCTGGAGAGGGGTTATGAACACCGGGGAGCTGTTTTTT	CAWRGVMNTGELFF
15	TRBV28	once	TRBJ1-5	TRBD1	TGTGCCAGCAGCGGACAGGGGACAAGCAATCAGCCCCAGCATTTT	CASSGQGTSNQPQHF
15	TRBV5-1	NA	TRBJ2-3	TRBD2	TGCGCCAGCAATCCGGGACTAGCGGACACAGATACGCAGTATTTT	CASNPGLADTDTQYF
13	TRBV18	NA	TRBJ1-1	NA	TGTGCCAGCTCACCGCAGGCCAACACTGAAGCTTTCTTT	CASSPQANTEAFF
15	TRBV19	NA	TRBJ2-7	NA	TGTGCCAGTAAAAACAGGGACATCGAACCCTTCGAGCAGTACTTC	CASKNRDIEPFEQYF
16	TRBV7-3	NA	TRBJ2-2	TRBD1	TGTGCCAGCAGCAGAACAGGGGGCCTTACCACCGGGGAGCTGTTTTTT	CASSRTGGLTTGELFF
15	TRBV5-1	NA	TRBJ2-5	NA	TGCGCCAGCAGCTTGGTGGGACGGGGCGGAGAGACCCAGTACTTC	CASSLVGRGGETQYF
14	TRBV6-4	NA	TRBJ2-3	NA	TGTGCCAGCTCGACAGGCTCGGGCACAGATACGCAGTATTTT	CASSTGSGTDTQYF
18	TRBV7-2	NA	TRBJ2-2	TRBD2	TGTGCCAGCAGCTCATCTAGCGGAAGAGGGGCGAACACCGGGGAGCTGTTTTTT	CASSSSSGRGANTGELFF
14	TRBV27	NA	TRBJ2-2	NA	TGTGCCAGCAGTTTATCCAGGAACACCGGGGAGCTGTTTTTT	CASSLSRNTGELFF
20	TRBV4-1	NA	TRBJ1-5	NA	TGCGCCAGCAGCCAAGATTCTAAATTACAGGAGCTATTACTCAATCAGCCCCAGCATTTT	CASSQDSKLQELLLNQPQHF
11	TRBV7-2	NA	TRBJ2-3	NA	TGTGCCAGCAGCTTAGAGTATACGCAGTATTTT	CASSLEYTQYF
16	TRBV7-8	NA	TRBJ2-2	NA	TGTGCCAGCAGCCCCTTCTCCCGGGGCGGGACCGGGGAGCTGTTTTTT	CASSPFSRGGTGELFF
16	TRBV13	NA	TRBJ2-1	TRBD1	TGTGCCAGCAGCTTACCGGGACAGAACCTAGGGAATGAGCAGTTCTTC	CASSLPGQNLGNEQFF
15	TRBV30	NA	TRBJ2-7	TRBD2	TGTGCCTGGAGTGTACGGCTAGCGGGGGACTACGAGCAGTACTTC	CAWSVRLAGDYEQYF
15	TRBV15	NA	TRBJ2-5	NA	TGTGCCACCAGCAGAAGGGGCCAATTCCAAGAGACCCAGTACTTC	CATSRRGQFQETQYF
18	TRBV5-1	NA	TRBJ1-6	TRBD1	TGCGCCAGCAGCTTAGGTCTAAGGGACAGCCTCTATAATTCACCCCTCCACTTT	CASSLGLRDSLYNSPLHF
13	TRBV10-3	NA	TRBJ2-7	NA	TGTGCCATCAGCGGGGCGGAGCCCTACGAGCAGTACTTC	CAISGAEPYEQYF
17	TRBV6-4	NA	TRBJ2-7	NA	TGTGCCAGCAGTGACACGGACCCTTGTCGATACTCCTACGAGCAGTACTTC	CASSDTDPCRYSYEQYF
15	TRBV4-3	once	TRBJ2-5	NA	TGCGCCAGCAGCCAAGAGGGAGGCGGTACGGAGACCCAGTACTTC	CASSQEGGGTETQYF
12	TRBV5-1	few	TRBJ1-4	NA	TGCGCCAGCAGCTCGGGGGGTGAAAAACTGTTTTTT	CASSSGGEKLFF
14	TRBV27	NA	TRBJ2-7	TRBD1	TGTGCCAGCAGGTGGGGGACAGGGGACTACGAGCAGTACTTC	CASRWGTGDYEQYF
15	TRBV5-1	few	TRBJ2-3	TRBD2	TGCGCCAGCAGCTCGGGACTAGCGGACACAGATACGCAGTATTTT	CASSSGLADTDTQYF
14	TRBV30	few	TRBJ1-2	NA	TGTGCCTGGAGTCCCTGGGAGGGGCTCTATGGCTACACCTTC	CAWSPWEGLYGYTF
14	TRBV7-9	NA	TRBJ1-5	NA	TGTGCCAGCAGCTTAGACAGGGATGATCAGCCCCAGCATTTT	CASSLDRDDQPQHF
15	TRBV18	NA	TRBJ1-4	NA	TGTGCCAGCTCACCACAAGGACGAGTACGTGAAAAACTGTTTTTT	CASSPQGRVREKLFF
14	TRBV10-3	few	TRBJ1-1	NA	TGTGCCATCAGTGGGAACAGGGAGAACACTGAAGCTTTCTTT	CAISGNRENTEAFF
15	TRBV7-6	NA	TRBJ2-7	NA	TGTGCCAGCAGCTTCCTGGACGTATCCTCCTACGAGCAGTACTTC	CASSFLDVSSYEQYF
14	TRBV5-1	NA	TRBJ1-1	TRBD1	TGCGCCAGCAGCTTACCAGGGGGCCCCACTGAAGCTTTCTTT	CASSLPGGPTEAFF
16	TRBV4-1	NA	TRBJ2-4	NA	TGCGCCAGCAGCCAAGCACAGGCGGAAGGTAGAAACATTCAGTACTTC	CASSQAQAEGRNIQYF
10	TRBV20-1	NA	TRBJ1-3	NA	TGCAGTGCCCAGGCAGGCACCATATATTTT	CSAQAGTIYF
16	TRBV5-6	NA	TRBJ2-7	TRBD2	TGTGCCAGCAGTTCCGGGACTAGCGGAAAGTTCTACGAGCAGTACTTC	CASSSGTSGKFYEQYF
15	TRBV7-2	once	TRBJ2-5	TRBD2	TGTGCCAGCAGCTTAGTTGCGGCGGGGGAAGAGACCCAGTACTTC	CASSLVAAGEETQYF
14	TRBV19	few	TRBJ1-5	NA	TGTGCCAGTAGCCGCCAGATAGGCAATCAGCCCCAGCATTTT	CASSRQIGNQPQHF
15	TRBV21-1	NA	TRBJ2-7	NA	TGTGCCAGCACCCTGCGGGGCAGGCGGTCCTACGAGCAGTACTTC	CASTLRGRRSYEQYF
13	TRBV5-4	NA	TRBJ1-2	NA	TGTGCCAGCAGAGGTACAGGGACCTATGGCTACACCTTC	CASRGTGTYGYTF
14	TRBV5-1	NA	TRBJ2-2	NA	TGCGCCAGCAGCTTTTCAGGGAACACCGGGGAGCTGTTTTTT	CASSFSGNTGELFF
12	TRBV11-3	NA	TRBJ2-1	TRBD2	TGTGCCAGCAGCCCCGGGACTAGTGAGCAGTTCTTC	CASSPGTSEQFF
15	TRBV7-9	NA	TRBJ1-4	NA	TGTGCCAGCAGCCCCGGGGACCCCGGTGGGGAAAAACTGTTTTTT	CASSPGDPGGEKLFF
16	TRBV10-3	NA	TRBJ1-6	NA	TGTGCCATCAGTGAGTCCTCGTACAGGTTAGGTTCACCCCTCCACTTT	CAISESSYRLGSPLHF
16	TRBV28	NA	TRBJ1-1	NA	TGTGCCAGCAGCCCACCCAGCGGGAACAAGAACACTGAAGCTTTCTTT	CASSPPSGNKNTEAFF
16	TRBV30	NA	TRBJ1-2	NA	TGTGCCTGGAGTGTACAAGGACGGATCCTTAACTATGGCTACACCTTC	CAWSVQGRILNYGYTF
17	TRBV18	NA	TRBJ2-2	NA	TGTGCCAGCTCACCACCTAGGGGAACGCCGAACACCGGGGAGCTGTTTTTT	CASSPPRGTPNTGELFF
14	TRBV5-1	once	TRBJ2-2	TRBD1	TGCGCCAGCAGCTTTGACAGGGAAGGCGGGGAGCTGTTTTTT	CASSFDREGGELFF
12	TRBV6-1	once	TRBJ2-7	NA	TGTGCCAGCAGTGAGACAGGCTACGAGCAGTACTTC	CASSETGYEQYF
15	TRBV28	NA	TRBJ2-4	NA	TGTGCCAGCAGTAGTCAGGGTCGGGCCAAAAACATTCAGTACTTC	CASSSQGRAKNIQYF
13	TRBV5-5	NA	TRBJ1-3	NA	TGTGCCAGCAGAGTTTTCTCTGGAAACACCATATATTTT	CASRVFSGNTIYF
15	TRBV11-2	NA	TRBJ1-6	NA	TGTGCCAGCAGCAAAACCACGACCTTGAATTCACCCCTCCACTTT	CASSKTTTLNSPLHF
16	TRBV15	NA	TRBJ2-6	TRBD1	TGTGCCACCAGCAGAGGGGAGGGGGGGACAGGGTTTCTGCTGACTTTC	CATSRGEGGTGFLLTF
15	TRBV9	NA	TRBJ1-3	NA	TGTGCCAGCAGCCCCCCCCAGGTCTCTGGAAACACCATATATTTT	CASSPPQVSGNTIYF
17	TRBV28	NA	TRBJ2-7	TRBD1	TGTGCCAGCAGTTTAGTGAAAGGTCGACAGGGCCCCTACGAGCAGTACTTC	CASSLVKGRQGPYEQYF